These 16 T cell receptor beta chains originate from one sample sequenced in a study of T-cell memory formation after mild COVID-19. TCRdb reprocessed the 5' RACE reads via MiXCR and lists one record per CDR3 protein. This sample has 290,000 or so distinct CDR3 sequences, with less than 20% found just once. Material for sequencing was PBMCs or a T cell subset sorted from them (not recorded which). The receptors were gathered from a man between 18 and 29 years old who had mild COVID-19 (a few samples of this study predate the infection). Cell type and time point are not known.

CDR3 DNA sequence: TGCGCCAGCCGCCCCGGGACAGGGGTTACCTACAATGAGCAGTTCTTC. It is translated as CASRPGTGVTYNEQFF. The J gene is TRBJ2-1, the V gene TRBV5-1; TRBD1 matches 10 bases. This CDR3 has 16 residues. Trimming cost V 7 bases and J 2 bases; bases outside gene matches: 9. Germline V gives CDR1 SGHRS, CDR2 YFSETQ.

This clonotype came up once. The rearrangement uses TRBV28 and TRBJ1-4; D is unclear. This CDR3 has 13 residues. V gave up 3 bases and J gave up 8 bases, with 10 bases separating them. Germline V gives CDR1 MDHEN, CDR2 SYDVKM. In nucleotides, the CDR3 is TGTGCCAGCAGTTTGTCCGGACGGGAAAAACTGTTTTTT. This encodes CASSLSGREKLFF. Looking up the rest from reference TRBV28 and TRBJ1-4 gives the full variable domain: DVKVTQSSRYLVKRTGEKVFLECVQDMDHENMFWYRQDPGLGLRLIYFSYDVKMKEKGDIPEGYSVSREKKERFSLILESASTNQTSMYLCASSLSGREKLFFGSGTQLSVL.

The chain is built from TRBV20-1 and TRBJ2-1, with a tentative D call TRBD2 (6 bases). This CDR3 comprises 14 residues. Between the trimmed V and J ends, which lost 3 bases and 4 bases, there was a span of 13 bases. The germline V gene encodes CDR1 DFQATT and CDR2 SNEGSKA (reference sequence). CDR3: CSASGLQKYNEQFF. The CDR3 coding sequence is TGCAGTGCTAGTGGACTACAAAAGTACAATGAGCAGTTCTTC.

This clonotype was observed a few times. A read error may account for a junction end that differs from germline. The chain employs TRBV7-7 and TRBJ2-5; D not certain. The CDR3 loop spans 11 amino acids. The germline V gene has CDR1 SSHAT and CDR2 FNYEAQ (reference sequence). CDR3 loop: CASSNKGTQYF. The CDR3 DNA reads TGTGCTAGCAGTAACAAGGGGACCCAGTACTTC.

This clonotype showed up just once. The V call is TRBV6-5, the J call TRBJ2-3; TRBD2 agrees at 9 bases. With 4 bases clipped from V and 2 bases from J, the junction kept 7 bases outside the gene matches. The germline gives CDR1 MNHEY, CDR2 SVGAGI. The CDR3 is 16 residues long. The CDR3 coding sequence is TGTGCCAGCAGTTTCCAAGCGGGGGGCCCCACAGATACGCAGTATTTT. Its translation is CASSFQAGGPTDTQYF.

A few counts support this clonotype. The rearrangement links TRBV7-2 to TRBJ2-7; TRBD1 matches at 7 bases. Per germline, CDR1 SGHTA and CDR2 FQGNSA. CDR3 length: 15 amino acids. With V trimmed by 6 bases and J by 3 bases, 11 bases remained unmatched. The CDR3 region has the DNA TGTGCCAGCAGTACTTCCCGGACAGGACGCTACGAGCAGTACTTC. Translated, it gives CASSTSRTGRYEQYF.

This clonotype was seen more than once but under ten times. The gene calls are TRBV7-6 and TRBJ2-1; 12 bases fit TRBD2. The CDR3 runs to 14 residues. Germline V gene data show CDR1 as SGHVS and CDR2 as FNYEAQ. The V and J ends lost 5 bases and 9 bases, in that order; junction bases with no gene match: 5. CDR3 loop: CASSRRTSGVEQFF. The CDR3 DNA reads TGTGCCAGCAGCCGTAGGACTAGCGGGGTTGAGCAGTTCTTC.

The genes are TRBV28 and TRBJ2-3; 7 bases align to TRBD2. Germline V gene sequence: CDR1 MDHEN, CDR2 SYDVKM. Trimming cost V 10 bases and J 0 bases; bases outside gene matches: 7. The length of the CDR3 is 14 residues. The CDR3 coding sequence is TGTGCCATAGCACTGGGGGGGAGCACAGATACGCAGTATTTT. This sequence encodes CAIALGGSTDTQYF.

This clonotype has a count of ten or more. The chain links TRBV5-1 to TRBJ1-3; D is unresolved. Trimming left V 4 bases short and J 1 base short, with 6 bases between. Germline V CDR1 and CDR2: SGHRS, YFSETQ. This CDR3 spans 13 amino acids. The CDR3 region is CASSPGSGNTIYF. The CDR3 DNA sequence: TGCGCCAGCAGCCCGGGTTCTGGAAACACCATATATTTT.

This clonotype was detected only a few times. This sequence joins TRBV9 and TRBJ2-1; D is ambiguous. The CDR3 is made up of 13 amino acids. The ends were cut back, 0 bases at V and 6 bases at J, with 7 bases in the middle. Germline V CDR1 and CDR2: SGDLS, YYNGEE. Here the CDR3 DNA reads TGTGCCAGCAGCGTAGAGGCTTTCAATGAGCAGTTCTTC. This codes for CASSVEAFNEQFF.

This clonotype was seen ten or more times. V and J are TRBV5-1 and TRBJ1-2; no clear D gene. CDR1 and CDR2 from the germline V gene are SGHRS and YFSETQ. V gave up 1 base and J gave up 7 bases, with 14 bases separating them. This CDR3 has 14 amino acids. CDR3 DNA: TGCGCCAGCAGCTTGAGTCAGGCGGGCGGTGGCTACACCTTC. It specifies CASSLSQAGGGYTF. The full variable domain, in which reference TRBV5-1 and TRBJ1-2 provide the parts outside the CDR3, is KAGVTQTPRYLIKTRGQQVTLSCSPISGHRSVSWYQQTPGQGLQFLFEYFSETQRNKGNFPGRFSGRQFSNSRSEMNVSTLELGDSALYLCASSLSQAGGGYTFGSGTRLTVV.

This clonotype was counted only a few times. The chain combines TRBV6-4 with TRBJ1-2; 9 bases fit TRBD1. There are 13 residues in the CDR3. V trimming: 5 bases; J trimming: 7 bases; junction bases outside the gene matches: 5. In germline, CDR1 is MRHNA, CDR2 SNTAGT. The CDR3 region has the DNA TGTGCCAGCAGTAGAGGGACAGGGCTTGGCTACACCTTC. Its translation is CASSRGTGLGYTF.

The chain recombines TRBV7-8 with TRBJ2-6; perhaps TRBD2 as D (5 bases). The germline CDR1 and CDR2 sequences are SGHVS and FQNEAQ. The CDR3 is made up of 15 amino acids. The V end lost 7 bases, the J end lost 4 bases, and 14 bases lay between the germline ends. CDR3 sequence (DNA): TGTGCCAGCACCTTGATCGGGGTGGGGGCCAACGTCCTGACTTTC. This gives the protein CASTLIGVGANVLTF.

This clonotype was picked up a small number of times. The V and J genes are TRBV12-3 or TRBV12-4 and TRBJ2-1; D remains ambiguous. Trimming removed 3 bases at V and 10 bases at J, with 7 bases between. CDR3 length equals 11 residues. The DNA for the CDR3 is TGTGCCAGCAGTTTGGTCGGGGAGCAGTTCTTC. It specifies CASSLVGEQFF.

This clonotype was seen at least ten times. The chain employs TRBV7-2 and TRBJ1-3; no definite D call. The V end lost 1 base, the J end lost 4 bases, and 8 bases lay between the germline ends. The CDR3 has 14 residues. Germline CDR1 and CDR2: SGHTA and FQGNSA. Written as DNA, the CDR3 is TGTGCCAGCAGCTTAGTGGATAGGGGAAACACCATATATTTT. Protein sequence: CASSLVDRGNTIYF.

This clonotype was seen once. The chain recombines TRBV5-1 with TRBJ1-2; D might be TRBD1 (5 bases). CDR3 length: 15 amino acids. The germline CDR1 and CDR2 sequences are SGHRS and YFSETQ. V shed 1 base and J shed 7 bases, with 17 bases lying between them. CDR3 loop: CASSLILLGQVGYTF. CDR3 coding DNA: TGCGCCAGCAGCTTGATATTGTTGGGGCAGGTTGGCTACACCTTC.